This T cell receptor beta chain was sequenced for a study of cytomegalovirus exposure and HLA in healthy donors. This CDR3 has 16 residues. Looked up from germline, CDR1 is SGHNT and CDR2 is YYREEE (reference sequence). Trimming at V came to 3 bases and at J to 3 bases, leaving 4 bases not matched to a gene. Researchers ran the PCR with 60 Vbeta and 13 Jbeta primers. Method: immunoSEQ multiplex PCR; TCRdb's copy keeps in-frame clones and lacks some. The sample has some 120,000 clones; over 75% are singletons. The rearrangement links TRBV5-4 to TRBJ2-5; 14 bases fit TRBD2. This TCR was sampled from a woman aged 18-29 years in good health and CMV-seronegative. What was sequenced was PBMCs. DNA of the CDR3: TGTGCCAGCAGCTCCATGACTAGCGGGGGGGAAGAGACCCAGTACTTC. Protein product: CASSSMTSGGEETQYF. Complete variable domain (other parts from reference TRBV5-4 and TRBJ2-5): ETGVTQSPTHLIKTRGQQVTLRCSSQSGHNTVSWYQQALGQGPQFIFQYYREEENGRGNFPPRFSGLQFPNYSSELNVNALELDDSALYLCASSSMTSGGEETQYFGPGTRLLVL.